This passage covers 6 T cell receptor beta chains from one sample sequenced in a study of cytomegalovirus exposure and HLA in healthy donors. 60 Vbeta and 13 Jbeta primers were used in PCR. Sequencing used immunoSEQ multiplex PCR; TCRdb keeps in-frame clones, though not all of them. The sample includes 60,000 or so clones, 65% to 75% of them seen just once. Material: PBMCs. These TCRs come from a man aged 50-60 years in good health and CMV-seropositive.

The chain recombines TRBV5-1 with TRBJ2-2; D remains ambiguous. Looked up from germline, CDR1 is SGHRS and CDR2 is YFSETQ. The CDR3 is 14 residues long. The V end lost 6 bases, the J end lost 0 bases, and 9 bases lay between the germline ends. CDR3 in amino acids: CASTESSNTGELFF. For the CDR3, the DNA is TGCGCCAGCACCGAGTCCTCGAACACCGGGGAGCTGTTTTTT.

The chain combines TRBV7-9 with TRBJ1-4, with 7 bases that match TRBD1. Losses at the gene ends were 5 bases for V and 7 bases for J; bases not matched to a gene: 16. CDR1 is SEHNR, CDR2 FQNEAQ, per germline (reference sequence). The CDR3 length is 17 residues. CDR3 DNA: TGTGCCAGCAGCCCTTCCTCGAGACAGGGCCGCAGTGAAAAACTGTTTTTT. This gives the protein CASSPSSRQGRSEKLFF.

The V and J genes are TRBV6-5 and TRBJ2-7; D call uncertain. Germline CDR1 reads MNHEY; CDR2 reads SVGAGI. The V end was cut by 2 bases, the J end by 4 bases, with 18 bases between. The CDR3 consists of 16 residues. In DNA form, the CDR3 reads TGTGCCAGCAGTTACGCCACGATTAGCCGGGTTTACGAGCAGTACTTC. It yields the protein CASSYATISRVYEQYF.

This chain connects TRBV28 to TRBJ1-1; D is unclear. Germline V gene data show CDR1 as MDHEN and CDR2 as SYDVKM. Trimming cost V 8 bases and J 4 bases, with 11 bases left between them. The CDR3 is 12 residues long. The CDR3 DNA follows: TGTGCCAGCGCCCCTAGAGTCACTGAAGCTTTCTTT. The encoded protein is CASAPRVTEAFF.

V usage is TRBV15 and J usage is TRBJ2-1, with no clear D. This CDR3 has 15 residues. The V and J ends lost 0 bases and 2 bases respectively, with 8 bases between them. Germline CDR1 LNHNV, CDR2 YYDKDF (reference sequence). The CDR3 here is CATSRDSTAYNEQFF. DNA of the CDR3: TGTGCCACCAGCAGAGATAGTACAGCCTACAATGAGCAGTTCTTC.

This rearrangement joins TRBV27 to TRBJ1-1; D is possibly TRBD1 (5 bases). The V end lost 3 bases, the J end lost 10 bases, and 15 bases lay between the germline ends. This CDR3 has 13 residues. Germline values: CDR1 MNHEY, CDR2 SMNVEV (reference sequence). In DNA, the CDR3 is TGTGCCAGCAGTTTCCTCGGGCAGGGAAGAGCTTTCTTT. Its protein product is CASSFLGQGRAFF.